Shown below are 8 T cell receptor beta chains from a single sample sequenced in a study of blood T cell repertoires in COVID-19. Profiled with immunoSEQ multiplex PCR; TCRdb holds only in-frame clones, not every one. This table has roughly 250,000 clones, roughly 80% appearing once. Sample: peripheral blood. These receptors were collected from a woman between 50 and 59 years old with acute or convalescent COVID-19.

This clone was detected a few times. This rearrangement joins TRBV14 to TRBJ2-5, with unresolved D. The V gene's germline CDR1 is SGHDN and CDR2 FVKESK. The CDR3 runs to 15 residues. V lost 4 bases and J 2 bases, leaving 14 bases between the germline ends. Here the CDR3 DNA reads TGTGCCAGCAGCCCCCGTCCTACGAGACAAGAGACCCAGTACTTC. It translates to CASSPRPTRQETQYF. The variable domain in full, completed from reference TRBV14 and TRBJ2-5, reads EAGVTQFPSHSVIEKGQTVTLRCDPISGHDNLYWYRRVMGKEIKFLLHFVKESKQDESGMPNNRFLAERTGGTYSTLKVQPAELEDSGVYFCASSPRPTRQETQYFGPGTRLLVL.

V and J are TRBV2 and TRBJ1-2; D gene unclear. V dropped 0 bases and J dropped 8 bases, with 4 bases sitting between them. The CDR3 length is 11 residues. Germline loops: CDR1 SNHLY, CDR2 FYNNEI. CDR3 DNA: TGTGCCAGCAGTGAAGCGCGGGGCTACACCTTC. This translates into CASSEARGYTF.

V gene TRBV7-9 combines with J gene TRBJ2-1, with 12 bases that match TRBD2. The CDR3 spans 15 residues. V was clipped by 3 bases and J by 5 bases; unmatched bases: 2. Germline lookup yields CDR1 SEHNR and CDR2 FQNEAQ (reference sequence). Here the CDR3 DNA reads TGTGCCAGCAGCTTTGGACTAGCGGGGAACAATGAGCAGTTCTTC. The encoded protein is CASSFGLAGNNEQFF. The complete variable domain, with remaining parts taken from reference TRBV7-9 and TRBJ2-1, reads DTGVSQNPRHKITKRGQNVTFRCDPISEHNRLYWYRQTLGQGPEFLTYFQNEAQLEKSRLLSDRFSAERPKGSFSTLEIQRTEQGDSAMYLCASSFGLAGNNEQFFGPGTRLTVL.

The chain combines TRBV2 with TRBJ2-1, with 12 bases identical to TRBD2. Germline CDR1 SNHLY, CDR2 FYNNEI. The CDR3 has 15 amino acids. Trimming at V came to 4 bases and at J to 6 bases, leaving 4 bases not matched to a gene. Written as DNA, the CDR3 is TGTGCCAGCAGTGCTGCTAGCGGGAGGGCCAATGAGCAGTTCTTC. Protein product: CASSAASGRANEQFF.

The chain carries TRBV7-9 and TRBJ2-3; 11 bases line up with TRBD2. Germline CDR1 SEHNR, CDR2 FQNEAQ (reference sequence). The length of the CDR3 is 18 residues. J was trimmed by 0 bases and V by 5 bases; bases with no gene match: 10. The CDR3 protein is CASSGGLAGSSSTDTQYF. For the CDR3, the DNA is TGTGCCAGCAGCGGCGGACTAGCGGGTAGTAGCAGCACAGATACGCAGTATTTT.

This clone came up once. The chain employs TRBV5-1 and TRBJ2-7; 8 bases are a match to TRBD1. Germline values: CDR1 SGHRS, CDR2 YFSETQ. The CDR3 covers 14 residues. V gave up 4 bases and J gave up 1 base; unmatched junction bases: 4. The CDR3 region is CASSRDRGSYEQYF. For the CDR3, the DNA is TGCGCCAGCAGCCGAGACAGGGGTTCCTACGAGCAGTACTTC.

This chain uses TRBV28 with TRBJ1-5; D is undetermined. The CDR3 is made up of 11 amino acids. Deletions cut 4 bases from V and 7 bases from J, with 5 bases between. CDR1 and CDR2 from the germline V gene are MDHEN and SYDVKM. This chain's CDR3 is CASSSGQPQHF. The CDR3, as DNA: TGTGCCAGCAGTTCAGGCCAGCCCCAGCATTTT.

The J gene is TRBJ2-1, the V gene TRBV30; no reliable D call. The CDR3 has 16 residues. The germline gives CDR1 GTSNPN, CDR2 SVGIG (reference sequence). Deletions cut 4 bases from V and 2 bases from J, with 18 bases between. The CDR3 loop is CAWNRQRTSPYNEQFF. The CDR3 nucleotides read TGTGCCTGGAATCGGCAGCGAACTTCTCCCTACAATGAGCAGTTCTTC.